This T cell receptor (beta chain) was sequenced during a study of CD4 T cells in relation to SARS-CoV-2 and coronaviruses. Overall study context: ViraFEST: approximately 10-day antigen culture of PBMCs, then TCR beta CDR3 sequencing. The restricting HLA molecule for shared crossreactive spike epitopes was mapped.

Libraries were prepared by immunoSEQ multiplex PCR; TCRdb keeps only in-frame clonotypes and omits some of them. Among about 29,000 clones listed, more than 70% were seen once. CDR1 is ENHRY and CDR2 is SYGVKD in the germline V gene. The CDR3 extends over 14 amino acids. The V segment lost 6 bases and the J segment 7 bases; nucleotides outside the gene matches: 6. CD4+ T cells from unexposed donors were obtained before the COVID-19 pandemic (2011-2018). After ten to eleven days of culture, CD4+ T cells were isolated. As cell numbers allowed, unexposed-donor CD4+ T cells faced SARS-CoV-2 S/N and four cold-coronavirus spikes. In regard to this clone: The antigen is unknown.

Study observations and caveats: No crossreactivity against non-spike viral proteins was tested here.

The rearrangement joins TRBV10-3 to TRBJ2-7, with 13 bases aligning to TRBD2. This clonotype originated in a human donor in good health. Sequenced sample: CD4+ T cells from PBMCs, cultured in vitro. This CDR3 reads CAIRLAGGPYEQYF. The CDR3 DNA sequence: TGTGCCATCAGACTAGCGGGGGGGCCGTATGAGCAGTACTTC.